The clone carrying this T cell receptor beta chain was recorded many times. One entry per CDR3 protein results from TCRdb running MiXCR on the 5' RACE reads. Of 55,000 to 70,000 distinct CDR3 sequences listed, about 5.2% are singletons. This sample is drawn from a study of neurological immune-mediated disorders. Sequenced sample: PBMCs. The receptor's source is a human donor with multiple sclerosis. The donor label of this sample is uncertain.

The CDR3 DNA sequence: TGTGCCAGCAGCCCTCGACGGGGACAGGGCAACCAAGAGACCCAGTACTTC. This codes for CASSPRRGQGNQETQYF. This chain uses TRBV21-1 with TRBJ2-5; the table calls TRBD1, which could not be checked here. TRBV21-1 is listed as a pseudogene. The CDR3 has 17 amino acids.